One and the same sample provided the 15 T cell receptor beta chains below, sequenced in a study of T cells in localized non-small cell lung cancer. Sequencing used immunoSEQ multiplex PCR; TCRdb keeps in-frame clones, though not all of them. The profile shows 25,000 to 35,000 clones, about nine tenths of them singletons. The sequences come from peripheral blood mononuclear cells, collected before any cancer treatment. The source of these receptors is a woman aged 35-75 years with stage III lung adenocarcinoma.

The rearrangement links TRBV11-2 to TRBJ2-1; TRBD2 might be the D (6 bases). Trimming pared 1 base from V and 2 bases from J, leaving 12 bases between. The germline CDR1 and CDR2 sequences are SGHAT and FQNNGV. This CDR3 has 16 residues. CDR3 bases: TGTGCCAGCAGCTTAGCTCCGGGAGAGCCCTACAATGAGCAGTTCTTC. This encodes CASSLAPGEPYNEQFF.

This clone was seen just once. This chain links TRBV5-6 with TRBJ2-3, with D possibly matching TRBD2 (5 bases). Between the trimmed V and J ends, which lost 2 bases and 1 base, there was a span of 11 bases. The CDR3 is 15 amino acids. Germline V lookup: CDR1 SGHDT, CDR2 YYEEEE. For the CDR3, the DNA is TGTGCCAGCAGCTTAGGGTTGGAGGGCACAGATACGCAGTATTTT. Residues: CASSLGLEGTDTQYF.

The rearrangement uses TRBV10-3 and TRBJ2-2; 9 bases agree with TRBD1. The CDR3 is 15 amino acids. Trimming took 6 bases from V and 5 from J; bases not matched to a gene: 7. Germline CDR1 and CDR2: ENHRY and SYGVKD. This CDR3 is CAISRQGELTGELFF. The CDR3 nucleotides are TGTGCCATCAGCAGACAGGGGGAGTTGACCGGGGAGCTGTTTTTT.

The chain links TRBV7-9 to TRBJ2-7; the D is unclear. The CDR3 totals 11 residues. Between the trimmed V and J ends, which lost 5 bases and 4 bases, there was a span of 6 bases. CDR1 and CDR2 from the germline V gene are SEHNR and FQNEAQ (reference sequence). CDR3 sequence reads: CASSLEYEQYF. DNA of the CDR3: TGTGCCAGCAGCCTCGAGTACGAGCAGTACTTC.

The chain links TRBV6-5 to TRBJ2-7; possibly TRBD2 for D (6 bases). The CDR3 has 14 amino acids. Per the germline V gene, CDR1 is MNHEY and CDR2 is SVGAGI. V was cut by 2 bases and J by 6 bases, with 14 bases left in between. The CDR3 nucleotides are TGTGCCAGCAGTTACGGTTTTGGGGGAGGCGAGCAGTACTTC. It codes for CASSYGFGGGEQYF.

This rearrangement joins TRBV5-4 to TRBJ2-7; D is possibly TRBD1 (6 bases). The germline V gene has CDR1 SGHNT and CDR2 YYREEE (reference sequence). The CDR3 spans 16 residues. V lost 3 bases and J 1 base, leaving 17 bases between the germline ends. CDR3 nucleotides: TGTGCCAGCAGCTCGGCAGGGGCAGGGGTTTCCTACGAGCAGTACTTC. Translation: CASSSAGAGVSYEQYF.

J is TRBJ2-7 and V is TRBV28; possibly TRBD1 for D (6 bases). CDR3 length: 14 amino acids. V lost 5 bases and J lost 2, with 13 bases in between. The germline V gene has CDR1 MDHEN and CDR2 SYDVKM. Here the CDR3 reads CASSLNRVPYEQYF. In DNA, the CDR3 is TGTGCCAGCAGTCTCAACAGGGTACCCTACGAGCAGTACTTC.

V gene TRBV30 combines with J gene TRBJ2-1; D is unclear. CDR3 size: 15 residues. V lost 0 bases to trimming and J lost 7 bases, with 16 bases between them. Germline CDR1 GTSNPN, CDR2 SVGIG (reference sequence). The CDR3 coding sequence is TGTGCCTGGAGTGTACCAAGGGCGCACACAAATGAGCAGTTCTTC. This codes for CAWSVPRAHTNEQFF.

The chain combines TRBV5-6 with TRBJ2-3; 12 bases fit TRBD1. With 7 bases clipped from V and 4 bases from J, the junction kept 7 bases outside the gene matches. The CDR3 loop spans 15 amino acids. Germline CDR1 reads SGHDT; CDR2 reads YYEEEE. The CDR3 sequence is CASSLGTGGPDTQYF. CDR3 sequence (DNA): TGTGCCAGCTCCCTAGGGACAGGGGGCCCAGATACGCAGTATTTT.

The V call is TRBV9, the J call TRBJ2-7, with 7 positions matching TRBD1. The CDR3 has 15 residues. Germline CDR1 and CDR2: SGDLS and YYNGEE. With 0 bases clipped from V and 1 base from J, the junction kept 4 bases outside the gene matches. The CDR3 reads CASSVGPGQSYEQYF. CDR3 DNA: TGTGCCAGCAGCGTAGGTCCGGGACAGTCCTACGAGCAGTACTTC.

The genes are TRBV19 and TRBJ1-5, with D possibly being TRBD1 (5 bases). CDR1 is LNHDA and CDR2 is SQIVND in the germline V gene (reference sequence). V dropped 5 bases and J dropped 3 bases, with 17 bases sitting between them. There are 16 residues in the CDR3. The CDR3 DNA reads as TGTGCCAGTAGTGCCCCAGGTGCAGGGATCAATCAGCCCCAGCATTTT. Encoded protein: CASSAPGAGINQPQHF.

This sequence joins TRBV5-1 and TRBJ2-3; unclear D gene. The CDR3 loop spans 15 amino acids. Germline lookup yields CDR1 SGHRS and CDR2 YFSETQ. Trimming removed 0 bases at V and 5 bases at J, with 13 bases between. The DNA for the CDR3 is TGCGCCAGCAGCTTGGGGCGAGGAACGGGAGATACGCAGTATTTT. This translates into CASSLGRGTGDTQYF.

This clone appeared a few times. The sample carries other DNA sequences with the same CDR3. The chain couples TRBV6-1 to TRBJ2-5; the D gene is possibly TRBD1 (5 bases). CDR3 length: 13 amino acids. Germline V gene sequence: CDR1 MNHNS, CDR2 SASEGT. V was pared by 5 bases and J by 2 bases, with 9 bases between. In DNA form, the CDR3 reads TGTGCCAGCAGTCGCGGACAACAAGAGACCCAGTACTTC. This gives the protein CASSRGQQETQYF.

The chain has TRBV10-3 and TRBJ2-5; 8 nucleotides match TRBD1. Germline CDR1 ENHRY, CDR2 SYGVKD. This CDR3 contains 14 residues. V lost 6 bases and J lost 3; bases outside the gene matches: 6. CDR3 sequence reads: CAIRGAQGEETQYF. The CDR3 nucleotides read TGTGCCATCAGGGGGGCACAGGGGGAAGAGACCCAGTACTTC.

The chain employs TRBV5-4 and TRBJ2-2; maybe TRBD1 (6 bases). The V gene's germline CDR1 is SGHNT and CDR2 YYREEE (reference sequence). The CDR3 sequence is 16 residues long. The ends were cut back, 4 bases at V and 5 bases at J, with 18 bases in the middle. The chain's CDR3 is CASSQGPGQPTGELFF. The CDR3 DNA reads as TGTGCCAGCAGCCAGGGCCCGGGACAACCTACCGGGGAGCTGTTTTTT.